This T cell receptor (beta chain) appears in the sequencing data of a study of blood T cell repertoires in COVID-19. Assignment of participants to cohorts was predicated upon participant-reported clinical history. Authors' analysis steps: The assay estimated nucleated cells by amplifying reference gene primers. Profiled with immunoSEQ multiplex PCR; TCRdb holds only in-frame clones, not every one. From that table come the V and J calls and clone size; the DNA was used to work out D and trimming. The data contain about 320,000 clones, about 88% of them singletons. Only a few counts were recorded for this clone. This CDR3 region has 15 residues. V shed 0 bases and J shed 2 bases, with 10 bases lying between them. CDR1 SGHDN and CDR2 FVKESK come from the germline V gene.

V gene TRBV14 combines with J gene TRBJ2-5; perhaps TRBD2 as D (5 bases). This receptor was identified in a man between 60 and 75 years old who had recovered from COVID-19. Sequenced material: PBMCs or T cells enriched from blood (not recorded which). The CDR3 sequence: CASSQDHGNQETQYF. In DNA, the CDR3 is TGTGCCAGCAGCCAAGATCACGGGAATCAAGAGACCCAGTACTTC.